This T cell receptor (beta chain) was identified during a study of preoperative IRX-2 immunotherapy in early breast cancer. Trimming removed 0 bases from V and 2 bases from J, with 11 bases in between. There are 15 residues in the CDR3. Germline loops: CDR1 SGHRS, CDR2 YFSETQ. The treatment denotes: preoperative locoregional IRX-2 cytokine immunotherapy. Sequencing used immunoSEQ multiplex PCR; TCRdb keeps in-frame clones, though not all of them. The repertoire consists of more than 50,000 clones, with around 94% occurring once and the leading ten covering roughly 1.7%. This sample was gathered from a patient treated with IRX-2 immunotherapy. V is TRBV5-1 and J is TRBJ1-1; no clear D gene. The clonotype comes from a human donor with breast cancer. As DNA, the CDR3 is TGCGCCAGCAGCTTGGCCGGAGGGCAAAACACTGAAGCTTTCTTT. Amino acid sequence: CASSLAGGQNTEAFF.